Below, 29 T cell receptor beta chains from the same sample are listed, as sequenced in a study of T cell responses to AZD1222 COVID-19 vaccine. Data came from immunoSEQ multiplex PCR; TCRdb stores just in-frame clones and leaves some out. The sample gives approximately 15,000 clones, roughly nine tenths of which show up once; about 2.7% is in the top ten. The sequences come from peripheral blood, collected 28 days after the second AZD1222 dose. The origin of the receptors is an adult who received the AZD1222 COVID-19 vaccine.

The CDR3 nucleotides are TGTGCCAGCAGCTTGGGACAGGGAAGCGAAAAACTGTTTTTT. This translates into CASSLGQGSEKLFF. The rearrangement joins TRBV5-8 to TRBJ1-4; 7 positions agree with TRBD1. This CDR3 is 14 amino acids long. In germline, CDR1 is SGHTS, CDR2 YDEGEE. J was trimmed by 8 bases and V by 0 bases; bases with no gene match: 4.

This chain connects TRBV27 to TRBJ2-2; 10 bases align to TRBD2. The CDR3 length is 17 residues. In germline, CDR1 is MNHEY, CDR2 SMNVEV (reference sequence). The trim removed 5 bases at V and 3 bases at J, leaving 9 bases unmatched. CDR3 sequence reads: CASSPGTSVTYTGELFF. CDR3 sequence (DNA): TGTGCCAGCAGTCCAGGGACTAGCGTAACGTACACCGGGGAGCTGTTTTTT.

The gene calls are TRBV4-2 and TRBJ2-6; 7 nucleotides agree with TRBD1. The germline gives CDR1 LGHNA, CDR2 YNFKEQ. CDR3 length: 20 amino acids. With 3 bases clipped from V and 0 bases from J, the junction kept 14 bases outside the gene matches. The CDR3 loop reads CASSQATPGQPSSGANVLTF. In nucleotides, the CDR3 is TGTGCCAGCAGCCAGGCCACACCGGGACAGCCGTCCTCTGGGGCCAACGTCCTGACTTTC.

DNA of the CDR3: TGTGCCAGTACCTGGAATAGCAATCAGCCCCAGCATTTT. It yields the protein CASTWNSNQPQHF. The chain joins TRBV19 to TRBJ1-5, with D unresolved. Germline V lookup: CDR1 LNHDA, CDR2 SQIVND (reference sequence). Trimming took 7 bases from V and 0 from J, leaving 7 bases between them. The CDR3 has 13 amino acids.

The chain carries TRBV7-3 and TRBJ2-7; tentative D call: TRBD1 (6 bases). Germline values: CDR1 SGHTA, CDR2 FQGTGA. CDR3 length: 12 amino acids. Trimming cost V 5 bases and J 5 bases, with 10 bases left between them. CDR3 residues: CASSQGGHEQYF. The CDR3 DNA sequence: TGTGCCAGCAGCCAAGGGGGTCACGAGCAGTACTTC.

This chain links TRBV9 with TRBJ1-6; D unresolved. Trimming cost V 6 bases and J 7 bases, with 17 bases left between them. Per the germline V gene, CDR1 is SGDLS and CDR2 is YYNGEE. This CDR3 has 15 residues. The CDR3, as DNA: TGTGCCAGCAACGATCTGGAGGCGAAGAATTCACCCCTCCACTTT. The encoded protein is CASNDLEAKNSPLHF.

This chain joins TRBV4-2 and TRBJ2-2, with TRBD2 matching 9 bases. The CDR3 covers 16 residues. CDR1 and CDR2 (germline): LGHNA, YNFKEQ. Trimming cost V 1 base and J 3 bases; bases outside gene matches: 3. CDR3: CASSQVVAGDTGELFF. The CDR3 DNA sequence: TGTGCCAGCAGCCAAGTAGTAGCGGGGGACACCGGGGAGCTGTTTTTT.

The V gene is TRBV6-5, the J gene TRBJ1-1, with 8 bases fitting TRBD1. J lost 5 bases, V lost 4 bases, and 6 bases had no gene match. This CDR3 has 14 amino acids. Germline-derived CDR1 and CDR2 are MNHEY and SVGAGI. The CDR3 region has the DNA TGTGCCAGCAGTTCGGACAGGGTAAATACTGAAGCTTTCTTT. Amino acid sequence: CASSSDRVNTEAFF.

V gene TRBV15 combines with J gene TRBJ2-7; D may be TRBD1 (6 bases). Trimming shortened V by 0 bases and J by 3 bases, and 18 bases separated the two germline ends. This CDR3 is 17 amino acids long. Looked up from germline, CDR1 is LNHNV and CDR2 is YYDKDF (reference sequence). The CDR3 spells CATSRDRRGGVIYEQYF. The CDR3 nucleotides read TGTGCCACCAGCAGAGATCGGAGAGGGGGAGTGATCTACGAGCAGTACTTC.

The chain joins TRBV6-5 to TRBJ1-1; maybe TRBD1 (5 bases). Germline V CDR1 and CDR2: MNHEY, SVGAGI. The ends were cut back, 2 bases at V and 8 bases at J, with 15 bases in the middle. This CDR3 comprises 14 residues. CDR3 region: CASSYGAASREAFF. The CDR3 DNA reads TGTGCCAGCAGTTACGGGGCAGCCTCCCGGGAAGCTTTCTTT.

The J gene is TRBJ1-6, the V gene TRBV5-6, with 9 bases aligning to TRBD1. The CDR3 consists of 15 residues. Trimming took 0 bases from V and 7 from J; bases not matched to a gene: 2. Germline CDR1 SGHDT, CDR2 YYEEEE. The CDR3 loop is CASSLGDRENSPLHF. The DNA of the CDR3 is TGTGCCAGCAGCTTGGGGGACAGGGAAAATTCACCCCTCCACTTT.

The genes are TRBV3-1 (or the pseudogene TRBV3-2) and TRBJ2-1; D is undetermined. Germline values: CDR1 LGHDT, CDR2 YNNKEL (reference sequence). V was clipped by 4 bases and J by 7 bases, with 23 bases between them. This CDR3 contains 17 residues. The CDR3 region has the DNA TGTGCCAGCAGCCCCCCCCGCCTACGCTACCGCGTAAATGAGCAGTTCTTC. Translated, it gives CASSPPRLRYRVNEQFF.

This chain joins TRBV5-1 and TRBJ2-5; D perhaps matches TRBD1 (6 bases). The CDR3 runs 14 residues. Germline V gene data show CDR1 as SGHRS and CDR2 as YFSETQ. The V end lost 7 bases, the J end lost 5 bases, and 18 bases lay between the germline ends. The CDR3 DNA reads as TGCGCCAGCCGTACAGGGCCCCAGGGGGAGACCCAGTACTTC. This sequence encodes CASRTGPQGETQYF.

V usage is TRBV5-4 and J usage is TRBJ1-2; D ambiguous. This CDR3 is 14 amino acids long. CDR1 and CDR2 from the germline V gene are SGHNT and YYREEE (reference sequence). V lost 4 bases and J lost 4, with 14 bases in between. DNA for the CDR3: TGTGCCAGCAGCCCCTGGACGGCTGGCTATGGCTACACCTTC. Translation gives CASSPWTAGYGYTF.

The rearrangement joins TRBV18 to TRBJ2-2; D call uncertain. The V end lost 2 bases, the J end lost 2 bases, and 12 bases lay between the germline ends. Germline V gives CDR1 KGHSH, CDR2 LQKENI. CDR3 length: 16 residues. CDR3 sequence: CASSPALWGNTGELFF. The DNA of the CDR3 is TGTGCCAGCTCACCAGCCCTGTGGGGAAACACCGGGGAGCTGTTTTTT.

V usage is TRBV19 and J usage is TRBJ2-3; D not resolved. Trimming cost V 1 base and J 0 bases, with 14 bases left between them. The germline gives CDR1 LNHDA, CDR2 SQIVND (reference sequence). The CDR3 runs 17 residues. The CDR3 spells CASSIGWPGDSTDTQYF. CDR3 nucleotide sequence: TGTGCCAGTAGTATAGGCTGGCCAGGTGATAGCACAGATACGCAGTATTTT.

The chain combines TRBV27 with TRBJ1-2, with D possibly matching TRBD1 (6 bases). The CDR3 has 15 amino acids. With 5 bases removed from V and 4 bases from J, the gap between germline ends came to 17 bases. CDR1 is MNHEY and CDR2 is SMNVEV in the germline V gene (reference sequence). CDR3 residues: CASSPRTVLGYGYTF. The CDR3 nucleotides read TGTGCCAGCAGTCCTCGGACAGTTCTGGGCTATGGCTACACCTTC.

This sequence joins TRBV12-3 or TRBV12-4 and TRBJ1-2; 7 bases are a match to TRBD1. The CDR3 contains 13 residues. J lost 4 bases, V lost 5 bases, and 4 bases had no gene match. The CDR3 bases are TGTGCCAGCAGTGAGACAGGGATCTATGGCTACACCTTC. Encoded protein: CASSETGIYGYTF.

The chain carries TRBV4-2 and TRBJ1-2; D is perhaps TRBD1 (6 bases). CDR1 LGHNA and CDR2 YNFKEQ come from the germline V gene. V was pared by 1 base and J by 0 bases, with 15 bases between. The CDR3 runs 17 residues. CDR3 DNA: TGTGCCAGCAGCCAAGCGTGGCGGGACACCTCTAACTATGGCTACACCTTC. Protein: CASSQAWRDTSNYGYTF.

This clone was counted between two and nine times. The chain links TRBV2 to TRBJ2-7, with D possibly being TRBD2 (6 bases). V was trimmed by 6 bases and J by 1 base, leaving 13 bases between them. The CDR3 runs to 14 residues. In germline, CDR1 is SNHLY, CDR2 FYNNEI. The CDR3 DNA is TGTGCCAGCAGATCGGGACTTCTTTCCTACGAGCAGTACTTC. Translation: CASRSGLLSYEQYF.

The gene calls are TRBV3-1 (or the pseudogene TRBV3-2) and TRBJ2-3; 7 positions match TRBD1. V dropped 4 bases and J dropped 2; count of bases not matched to a gene: 9. Germline CDR1 is LGHDT and CDR2 is YNNKEL (reference sequence). This CDR3 has 16 residues. The CDR3 region is CASSLKGGPLTDTQYF. The CDR3 DNA is TGTGCCAGCAGCCTAAAAGGGGGCCCCCTCACAGATACGCAGTATTTT.

The chain links TRBV3-1 (or the pseudogene TRBV3-2) to TRBJ1-1; D is unresolved. The CDR3 extends over 16 amino acids. V shed 1 base and J shed 4 bases, with 16 bases lying between them. Looked up from germline, CDR1 is LGHDT and CDR2 is YNNKEL (reference sequence). The CDR3 protein is CASSQGTPRSVTEAFF. DNA of the CDR3: TGTGCCAGCAGCCAAGGTACCCCCCGCTCGGTCACTGAAGCTTTCTTT.

This clone was seen once. The gene calls are TRBV19 and TRBJ1-4, with D unresolved. Germline V lookup: CDR1 LNHDA, CDR2 SQIVND (reference sequence). CDR3 length: 15 residues. V was trimmed by 5 bases and J by 0 bases, leaving 10 bases between them. CDR3 protein: CASSFRLTTNEKLFF. CDR3 in DNA: TGTGCCAGTAGTTTCCGGCTAACAACTAATGAAAAACTGTTTTTT.

This chain links TRBV5-4 with TRBJ2-2; no clear D. CDR1 and CDR2 from the germline V gene are SGHNT and YYREEE (reference sequence). CDR3 length equals 14 residues. The V end was cut by 1 base, the J end by 1 base, with 5 bases between. The CDR3 nucleotides read TGTGCCAGCAGCTTGAACAGGAACACCGGGGAGCTGTTTTTT. Translation: CASSLNRNTGELFF.

The chain employs TRBV7-9 and TRBJ2-3; no reliable D call. CDR1 and CDR2 (germline): SEHNR, FQNEAQ (reference sequence). This CDR3 spans 14 amino acids. Trimming left V 5 bases short and J 5 bases short, with 14 bases between. CDR3 sequence (DNA): TGTGCCAGCAGCCCATCCGGTGCCGGAGATACGCAGTATTTT. Translating gives CASSPSGAGDTQYF.

The rearrangement links TRBV3-1 (or the pseudogene TRBV3-2) to TRBJ2-1, with 11 bases matching TRBD2. The ends lost 1 base at V and 7 bases at J; junction bases unmatched: 9. The germline V gene has CDR1 LGHDT and CDR2 YNNKEL (reference sequence). This CDR3 comprises 17 residues. CDR3 in DNA: TGTGCCAGCAGCCAAGGGTCGACTAGCGGGATTTGGAATGAGCAGTTCTTC. As protein: CASSQGSTSGIWNEQFF.

The chain has TRBV7-6 and TRBJ2-1, with 10 bases identical to TRBD2. The CDR3 length is 16 residues. V was clipped by 6 bases and J by 7 bases; unmatched bases: 12. CDR1 and CDR2 from the germline V gene are SGHVS and FNYEAQ. The CDR3 DNA is TGTGCCAGCAGTCTTACTCTAGCGGGAGCGAATAATGAGCAGTTCTTC. Protein product: CASSLTLAGANNEQFF.

The gene calls are TRBV11-2 and TRBJ2-6; D possibly corresponds to TRBD2 (5 bases). There are 16 residues in the CDR3. Germline V CDR1 and CDR2: SGHAT, FQNNGV. Trimming removed 5 bases from V and 1 base from J, with 12 bases in between. The CDR3 is CASSPRRGSGANVLTF. CDR3 nucleotide sequence: TGTGCCAGCAGCCCTAGAAGAGGGTCTGGGGCCAACGTCCTGACTTTC.

The rearrangement links TRBV10-1 to TRBJ2-1; 16 nucleotides match TRBD2. Germline V CDR1 and CDR2: WNHNN, SYGVQD (reference sequence). The CDR3 consists of 15 residues. The J segment lost 10 bases and the V segment lost 2 bases, leaving 2 bases of the junction unmatched. The chain's CDR3 is CASSEPGLAGGEQFF. In DNA form, the CDR3 reads TGCGCCAGCAGTGAGCCGGGACTAGCGGGAGGGGAGCAGTTCTTC.